This TCR beta chain was recorded in a study of shared clonotypes between healthy human individuals. For the study at large: A couple of women and a few men aged 18 to 49 made up the donors.

In the CD4+ fraction, cells were divided into CD45RA+ naive and CD45RA-negative memory subsets. On this clone itself: Different DNA sequences within this sample yield the same CDR3.

Trimming cost V 4 bases and J 0 bases, with 4 bases left between them. The CDR3 is 14 residues long. Germline V lookup: CDR1 WNHNN, CDR2 SYGVQD (reference sequence). The genomic DNA of each subset was split evenly across several immunoSEQ plates. Only in-frame clones appear in the TCRdb table, and some are missing; sequencing was by immunoSEQ multiplex PCR. The table has over a million clones, about 80% seen once. The sequence came from a man aged 18 to 29 in good health. Material for sequencing was memory CD4+ T cells sorted from blood. Specified subset: CD45RA-negative fraction. This chain joins TRBV10-1 and TRBJ2-6; the D is unclear. The CDR3 here is CASSGGSGANVLTF. The CDR3 nucleotides are TGCGCCAGCAGTGGCGGCTCTGGGGCCAACGTCCTGACTTTC.